This T cell receptor (beta chain) was documented in a study of blood T cells in healthy people across ages (dated by TCRdb to between 2015 and 2016). About the study as a whole: Template switching captured roughly one uniquely barcoded TCR beta cDNA molecule per two T cells in model experiments. To avoid experimental bias, donors of different ages were randomly spread across the sequencing lanes. Using deep sequencing normalized with unique cDNA molecular identifiers, the study measured how TCR beta repertoire diversity changes with age. The donors were split into four age groups: young (average about 16 years), middle-aged (more than 35), aged (approximately 60) and long-lived (approximately 80). Using the same blood draw, the study looked at two additional independent replicas of 1 million unique cDNA reads for two donors, one aged 18 to 29 and the other aged 80 or older. Study-wide conclusions, independent of this receptor: Estimates of total diversity from one million sequenced T cells were regarded as lower bounds and underestimates. Because the CMV infection status of the donors was unknown, age-related changes in expanded clonotypes may potentially have been confounded. The long-lived group showed more naive CD4+ T cells, fewer expanded clones and increased TCR diversity than the aged group, suggesting age selection. As age increased, observed TCR beta diversity per million T cells dropped in a roughly linear way, and a significant reduction was already evident by age 40. The percentage of naive T cells measured by flow cytometry correlated strongly with observed TCR beta diversity. Because profiling used bulk unsorted PBMCs, naive and antigen-experienced compartments could not be compared conclusively.

Remarks on this clonotype: The specificity of this receptor is unknown. No much larger clone is present one base from it, and per-base qualities are unavailable.

From the germline V gene, CDR1 is SGHTA and CDR2 is FQGNSA. From the cysteine through the phenylalanine, the CDR3 covers 16 amino acids. The retained sequence is limited to the CDR3, 48 bases, with the frame set at the first base. Systemically healthy Caucasian individuals from Russia, roughly 40 in total and aged roughly 6 to 100 years, were included as donors. Around 10 milliliters of peripheral blood were collected from each donor into EDTA-treated Vacutainer tubes. Ficoll-Paque density-gradient centrifugation was used to isolate PBMCs, with at least 6 million obtained per sample. Trizol reagent was used to extract total RNA from the PBMCs, yielding at least 6 micrograms per sample. For every donor, flow cytometry on a PBMC aliquot measured the percentage of naive CD45RAhigh/CD27high T cells. Receptor amplification or capture employed 5' RACE. Sequenced on an Illumina HiSeq 2500. A second PCR of about 7 to 12 cycles was performed with a sample-barcoded 5' primer and a J-beta primer mix. A template-switch 5' adaptor carrying 12 random nucleotides introduced a unique molecular identifier onto each TCR beta cDNA molecule. Each sample yielded at least 3 million CDR3-containing paired-end reads. All of the RNA was converted into first-strand cDNA using the Mint cDNA synthesis kit, with a TRBC-specific oligonucleotide serving as the primer. After uracil-DNA glycosylase treatment, a first 18-cycle PCR used universal primers M1SS and BC2_uni_R on all cDNA. The authors processed their data as follows. For normalization, 1 million high-quality reads, each with a distinct molecular identifier, were randomly selected from each sample. Reads with shared molecular identifiers were discarded instead of being binned into consensus sequences. MiTCR, run with a Q25 quality threshold and the strictest error-elimination algorithm, handled CDR3 identification, clonotype clustering and error correction. A nonparametric unseen species model using Euler transformation provided a lower-bound estimate of total TCR beta diversity. In-frame beta chains were kept once TCRdb had trimmed the public reads at Q25 with fastp and called clones with MiXCR. Each CDR3 protein gets just one entry, which takes the most common genes and DNA from the rows behind it. The V and J calls, along with clone size, are taken from TCRdb and not from the paper's own processing. The sample yields 650,000 to 800,000 distinct CDR3 sequences; about 42% were counted once. Around 21% of the sample lies in the top ten.

This receptor was obtained from a man aged 60 to 75 in good health. The sequenced sample consisted of blood. The chain is assembled from TRBV7-2 and TRBJ2-4, with 9 bases aligning to TRBD1. The J call may be in error: the DNA end matches TRBJ2-7 better. The DNA is TGTGCCAGCAGCTCCTACGTCGGGACAGGGCCATACGAGCAGTACTTC. It is translated as CASSSYVGTGPYEQYF.